One sample yielded the 19 T cell receptor beta chains listed below, sequenced in a study of siplizumab effects on memory and regulatory T cells. Generated by immunoSEQ multiplex PCR, the TCRdb table keeps only in-frame clones and is missing some. Found here are over 65,000 clones, around 93% of them singletons; the top ten hold about 5%. Sequenced: CD8+ T cells sorted from blood. The receptors stem from a human donor in good health.

This chain links TRBV7-9 with TRBJ2-2, with D hard to call. Germline V gene lookup returns CDR1 SEHNR and CDR2 FQNEAQ (reference sequence). Between the trimmed V and J ends, which lost 5 bases and 0 bases, there was a span of 7 bases. The CDR3 loop spans 14 amino acids. This chain's CDR3 is CASSPDPNTGELFF. CDR3 sequence (DNA): TGTGCCAGCAGCCCCGACCCGAACACCGGGGAGCTGTTTTTT.

This chain connects TRBV28 to TRBJ2-7, with 7 bases fitting TRBD1. The germline CDR1 and CDR2 sequences are MDHEN and SYDVKM. CDR3 size: 16 residues. The J segment lost 0 bases and the V segment lost 5 bases, leaving 10 bases of the junction unmatched. The CDR3, as DNA: TGTGCCAGCAGTCTCTTCAGGACAGGCAGCTCCTACGAGCAGTACTTC. This sequence encodes CASSLFRTGSSYEQYF.

The chain combines TRBV4-3 with TRBJ1-5; D not resolved. V was pared by 0 bases and J by 2 bases, with 8 bases between. CDR1 is LGHNA, CDR2 YSLEER, per germline. CDR3 length: 15 amino acids. The CDR3 region has the DNA TGCGCCAGCAGCCAAGATCATAGTGGCAATCAGCCCCAGCATTTT. This codes for CASSQDHSGNQPQHF.

This CDR3 is CASQPGGEETQYF. The CDR3 coding sequence is TGTGCCAGCCAGCCGGGGGGGGAAGAGACCCAGTACTTC. This chain joins TRBV28 and TRBJ2-5; 8 bases are shared with TRBD2. Germline CDR1 reads MDHEN; CDR2 reads SYDVKM. The ends lost 8 bases at V and 3 bases at J; junction bases unmatched: 5. This CDR3 spans 13 amino acids.

The V call is TRBV6-6, the J call TRBJ2-3; TRBD2 aligns across 9 bases. This CDR3 has 15 amino acids. The trim removed 3 bases at V and 6 bases at J, leaving 7 bases unmatched. Per the germline V gene, CDR1 is MNHNY and CDR2 is SVGAGI (reference sequence). The CDR3 is CASSYIAGDSDTQYF. The CDR3, as DNA: TGTGCCAGCAGTTATATAGCGGGGGACTCGGATACGCAGTATTTT.

The V call is TRBV6-6, the J call TRBJ1-1; 10 bases are shared with TRBD1. This CDR3 has 14 amino acids. CDR1 MNHNY and CDR2 SVGAGI come from the germline V gene (reference sequence). V gave up 5 bases and J gave up 5 bases; unmatched junction bases: 5. CDR3: CASSQGQGVTEAFF. DNA for the CDR3: TGTGCCAGCAGTCAAGGACAGGGGGTTACTGAAGCTTTCTTT.

The chain carries TRBV9 and TRBJ2-7; 10 bases agree with TRBD2. V trimming: 0 bases; J trimming: 1 base; junction bases outside the gene matches: 4. Germline V lookup: CDR1 SGDLS, CDR2 YYNGEE. The CDR3 is 16 amino acids. CDR3 residues: CASSVDGSGGSYEQYF. The CDR3 DNA is TGTGCCAGCAGCGTAGACGGTAGCGGGGGGTCCTACGAGCAGTACTTC.

The table lists this clone with a count of one. The V gene is TRBV13, the J gene TRBJ1-1; no clear D gene. Trimming shortened V by 7 bases and J by 4 bases, and 10 bases separated the two germline ends. The germline V gene has CDR1 PRHDT and CDR2 FYEKMQ (reference sequence). The CDR3 loop spans 12 amino acids. Written as DNA, the CDR3 is TGTGCCAGCACCCGGGGAACCACTGAAGCTTTCTTT. Its protein product is CASTRGTTEAFF.

The CDR3 nucleotides read TGTGCCAGCAGTCGAGACCCCCGGGACAATGGAGTCTACGAGCAGTACTTC. Translation gives CASSRDPRDNGVYEQYF. The V call is TRBV2, the J call TRBJ2-7; tentatively, D is TRBD1 (6 bases). The V and J ends lost 5 bases and 3 bases respectively, with 23 bases between them. Germline CDR1 is SNHLY and CDR2 is FYNNEI. The CDR3 has 17 residues.

The CDR3: CASSESGGPPLFF. The CDR3 DNA reads TGTGCCAGCAGCGAGAGCGGGGGGCCCCCCCTGTTCTTC. V gene TRBV9 combines with J gene TRBJ2-1; 9 bases fit TRBD2. The CDR3 totals 13 residues. Germline CDR1 SGDLS, CDR2 YYNGEE. With 3 bases clipped from V and 15 bases from J, the junction kept 10 bases outside the gene matches. The entire variable domain, with the rest obtained from reference TRBV9 and TRBJ2-1, is as follows: DSGVTQTPKHLITATGQRVTLRCSPRSGDLSVYWYQQSLDQGLQFLIQYYNGEERAKGNILERFSAQQFPDLHSELNLSSLELGDSALYFCASSESGGPPLFFGPGTRLTVL.

V is TRBV4-3 and J is TRBJ1-4; D unclear. The V gene's germline CDR1 is LGHNA and CDR2 YSLEER. The CDR3 runs 15 residues. Deletions cut 1 base from V and 4 bases from J, with 10 bases between. The CDR3, as DNA: TGCGCCAGCAGCCAAGGTAGTGGGCTTAATGAAAAACTGTTTTTT. Translating it yields CASSQGSGLNEKLFF.

This chain links TRBV27 with TRBJ2-7, with D maybe TRBD1 (5 bases). Looked up from germline, CDR1 is MNHEY and CDR2 is SMNVEV (reference sequence). The CDR3 spans 14 residues. With 4 bases removed from V and 0 bases from J, the gap between germline ends came to 10 bases. CDR3 protein: CASSYQGSSYEQYF. The CDR3 DNA follows: TGTGCCAGCAGTTACCAGGGAAGCTCCTACGAGCAGTACTTC.

The CDR3 reads CASSLGPTGELFF. Written as DNA, the CDR3 is TGTGCCAGCAGCTTGGGGCCAACCGGGGAGCTGTTTTTT. The chain uses TRBV5-4 and TRBJ2-2; D is uncertain. Germline loops: CDR1 SGHNT, CDR2 YYREEE (reference sequence). The CDR3 length is 13 residues. The ends were cut back, 0 bases at V and 5 bases at J, with 5 bases in the middle. Full variable domain (rest looked up from reference TRBV5-4 and TRBJ2-2): ETGVTQSPTHLIKTRGQQVTLRCSSQSGHNTVSWYQQALGQGPQFIFQYYREEENGRGNFPPRFSGLQFPNYSSELNVNALELDDSALYLCASSLGPTGELFFGEGSRLTVL.

The chain employs TRBV5-8 and TRBJ1-2; the D gene is possibly TRBD1 (5 bases). Germline V gene sequence: CDR1 SGHTS, CDR2 YDEGEE. The CDR3 is made up of 15 amino acids. The V and J ends lost 5 bases and 0 bases respectively, with 14 bases between them. CDR3 region: CASRLRQLTNYGYTF. The CDR3 nucleotides read TGTGCCAGCAGATTGAGACAGTTAACTAACTATGGCTACACCTTC.

This chain uses TRBV7-3 with TRBJ1-1; D is perhaps TRBD1 (5 bases). In germline, CDR1 is SGHTA, CDR2 FQGTGA. The V and J ends lost 5 bases and 3 bases respectively, with 16 bases between them. The CDR3 is 15 residues long. The CDR3 coding sequence is TGTGCCAGCAGCCCTATTCAGGGTGCGGACACTGAAGCTTTCTTT. Translation gives CASSPIQGADTEAFF. Full variable domain (missing parts from reference TRBV7-3 and TRBJ1-1): GAGVSQTPSNKVTEKGKYVELRCDPISGHTALYWYRQSLGQGPEFLIYFQGTGAADDSGLPNDRFFAVRPEGSVSTLKIQRTERGDSAVYLCASSPIQGADTEAFFGQGTRLTVV.

V is TRBV7-2 and J is TRBJ2-1; 7 bases align to TRBD2. This CDR3 contains 13 residues. V was clipped by 5 bases and J by 7 bases; unmatched bases: 5. In germline, CDR1 is SGHTA, CDR2 FQGNSA. This CDR3 is CASSPGGRNEQFF. CDR3 coding DNA: TGTGCCAGCAGCCCCGGGGGGAGAAATGAGCAGTTCTTC.

The J gene is TRBJ1-1, the V gene TRBV7-9; 10 bases align to TRBD1. J gave up 3 bases and V 5 bases, and 12 bases lay outside the gene matches. The CDR3 is 17 amino acids. Per the germline V gene, CDR1 is SEHNR and CDR2 is FQNEAQ (reference sequence). The CDR3 nucleotides are TGTGCCAGCAGCGACTGGACAGGGGGTACGGGAGACACTGAAGCTTTCTTT. This gives the protein CASSDWTGGTGDTEAFF.

The chain joins TRBV6-6 to TRBJ2-5; D gene unclear. Germline CDR1 is MNHNY and CDR2 is SVGAGI (reference sequence). V lost 6 bases and J 7 bases, leaving 15 bases between the germline ends. CDR3 size: 13 residues. CDR3 loop: CASRRPPEWTQYF. For the CDR3, the DNA is TGTGCCAGCAGACGACCCCCCGAATGGACCCAGTACTTC.

The CDR3 DNA follows: TGTGCCAGCAGTCTAAAAGGGACAGTAAATCAGCCCCAGCATTTT. The encoded protein is CASSLKGTVNQPQHF. V and J are TRBV6-1 and TRBJ1-5, with TRBD1 matching 7 bases. Trimming took 5 bases from V and 4 from J; bases not matched to a gene: 8. CDR1 is MNHNS, CDR2 SASEGT, per germline. This CDR3 contains 15 residues.